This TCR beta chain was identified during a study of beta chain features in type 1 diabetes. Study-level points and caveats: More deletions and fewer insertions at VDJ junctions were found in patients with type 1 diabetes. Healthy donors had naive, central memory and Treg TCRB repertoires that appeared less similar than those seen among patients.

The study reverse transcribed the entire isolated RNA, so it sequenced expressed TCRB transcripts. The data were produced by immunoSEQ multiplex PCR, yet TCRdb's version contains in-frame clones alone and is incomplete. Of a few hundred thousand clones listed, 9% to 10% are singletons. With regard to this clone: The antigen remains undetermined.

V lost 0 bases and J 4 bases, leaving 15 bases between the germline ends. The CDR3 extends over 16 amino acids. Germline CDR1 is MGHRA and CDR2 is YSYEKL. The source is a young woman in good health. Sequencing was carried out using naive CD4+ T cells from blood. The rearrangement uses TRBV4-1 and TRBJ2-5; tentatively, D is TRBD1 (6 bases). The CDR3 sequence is CASSQDSLQGLETQYF. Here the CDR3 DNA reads TGCGCCAGCAGCCAAGATTCTCTACAGGGCTTAGAGACCCAGTACTTC.